The source of this TCR beta chain is a study of T cells in Graves' hyperthyroidism and ophthalmopathy. TCR beta CDR3 sequences were amplified from RNA transcripts. The primer set for the first-round RT-PCR of the TCR CDR3 was HTBI. A single record per CDR3 protein comes from TCRdb applying MiXCR to the multiplex PCR reads. The data hold nearly 250,000 distinct CDR3 sequences, with approximately 23% observed a single time. The V segment lost 8 bases and the J segment 2 bases; nucleotides outside the gene matches: 21. The germline CDR1 and CDR2 sequences are MDHEN and SYDVKM. This CDR3 has 20 amino acids. This clonotype came up many times.

The clonotype comes from a woman between 35 and 50 years old with Graves' ophthalmopathy. The V gene is TRBV28, the J gene TRBJ2-7, with 13 bases fitting TRBD2. Sequences were obtained from blood. CDR3 nucleotides: TGTGCCAGCTCCCCACTCCTACAGGAGGGGGGGACTAGCGGGACCTACGAGCAGTACTTC. This codes for CASSPLLQEGGTSGTYEQYF.